Each of the 10 T cell receptor beta chains below was sequenced from the same sample in a study of shared T cell receptors in the human thymus. Profiled with immunoSEQ multiplex PCR; TCRdb holds only in-frame clones, not every one. The table shows some 640,000 clones, with about 90% occurring only once. The sample also formed part of further work on human thymus T cells.

Source material: thymocytes. The receptors here all came from a boy younger than two with a congenital heart defect.

This rearrangement joins TRBV28 to TRBJ1-1; D unclear. Trimming took 1 base from V and 7 from J, leaving 10 bases between them. The germline CDR1 and CDR2 sequences are MDHEN and SYDVKM. This CDR3 comprises 13 residues. The CDR3 sequence is CASSLSRAVEAFF. DNA of the CDR3: TGTGCCAGCAGTTTATCGAGGGCCGTTGAAGCTTTCTTT.

This chain links TRBV15 with TRBJ2-7; no firm D call. V gave up 9 bases and J gave up 2 bases, with 8 bases separating them. Germline CDR1 is LNHNV and CDR2 is YYDKDF (reference sequence). The CDR3 covers 11 residues. CDR3 bases: TGTGCCACGGGCCCCACCTACGAGCAGTACTTC. It translates to CATGPTYEQYF.

The chain uses TRBV9 and TRBJ2-5; tentative D call: TRBD2 (6 bases). Germline V gene lookup returns CDR1 SGDLS and CDR2 YYNGEE. V dropped 3 bases and J dropped 0 bases, with 18 bases sitting between them. CDR3 length: 17 residues. The CDR3: CASSAAVGLWYQETQYF. As DNA, the CDR3 is TGTGCCAGCAGCGCCGCGGTGGGACTCTGGTACCAAGAGACCCAGTACTTC.

This chain joins TRBV12-5 and TRBJ2-5, with TRBD2 identical over 7 bases. Trimming took 0 bases from V and 5 from J; bases not matched to a gene: 12. Germline lookup yields CDR1 LGHNT and CDR2 FRNRAP. The CDR3 contains 17 residues. CDR3 loop: CASGLVQEGGPRETQYF. The CDR3 DNA reads as TGTGCTAGTGGTTTGGTACAGGAGGGAGGGCCGCGGGAGACCCAGTACTTC.

V is TRBV30 and J is TRBJ1-4; 7 positions match TRBD1. CDR3 length: 11 amino acids. The J segment lost 7 bases and the V segment lost 4 bases, leaving 0 bases of the junction unmatched. Germline-derived CDR1 and CDR2 are GTSNPN and SVGIG (reference sequence). The CDR3 coding sequence is TGTGCCTGGACAGGGGGTGAAAAACTGTTTTTT. It yields the protein CAWTGGEKLFF.

The genes are TRBV19 and TRBJ2-3; TRBD1 might be the D (6 bases). Germline CDR1 reads LNHDA; CDR2 reads SQIVND (reference sequence). V gave up 4 bases and J gave up 1 base, with 12 bases separating them. This CDR3 contains 15 residues. This CDR3 is CASSTTRGGTDTQYF. The CDR3 nucleotides are TGTGCCAGTAGTACCACCAGGGGTGGCACAGATACGCAGTATTTT.

This rearrangement joins TRBV14 to TRBJ2-6; D gene unclear. The CDR3 is 16 amino acids. Germline V gene data show CDR1 as SGHDN and CDR2 as FVKESK. Trimming cost V 1 base and J 1 base, with 8 bases left between them. This CDR3 is CASSQVRQSGANVLTF. CDR3 coding DNA: TGTGCCAGCAGCCAAGTCAGACAATCTGGGGCCAACGTCCTGACTTTC.

The chain links TRBV4-1 to TRBJ2-2; D is perhaps TRBD1 (6 bases). Germline V gene data show CDR1 as MGHRA and CDR2 as YSYEKL. The CDR3 loop spans 15 amino acids. Trimming removed 5 bases at V and 7 bases at J, with 17 bases between. DNA of the CDR3: TGCGCCAGCAGCGTCGTTCAGGGGCAGGGCGGGGAGCTGTTTTTT. This gives the protein CASSVVQGQGGELFF.

The rearrangement links TRBV5-4 to TRBJ1-1; TRBD1 is a possible D gene (6 bases). V dropped 4 bases and J dropped 0 bases, with 22 bases sitting between them. Germline loops: CDR1 SGHNT, CDR2 YYREEE (reference sequence). The CDR3 is made up of 18 amino acids. The CDR3: CASSQCVDSPIMNTEAFF. The CDR3 bases are TGTGCCAGCAGCCAATGTGTGGACAGCCCTATCATGAACACTGAAGCTTTCTTT. Drawing the rest from reference TRBV5-4 and TRBJ1-1, the complete variable domain is ETGVTQSPTHLIKTRGQQVTLRCSSQSGHNTVSWYQQALGQGPQFIFQYYREEENGRGNFPPRFSGLQFPNYSSELNVNALELDDSALYLCASSQCVDSPIMNTEAFFGQGTRLTVV.

This sequence joins TRBV18 and TRBJ2-1, with 14 bases lining up with TRBD2. The V segment lost 0 bases and the J segment 9 bases; nucleotides outside the gene matches: 7. The germline CDR1 and CDR2 sequences are KGHSH and LQKENI. The CDR3 consists of 17 residues. This chain's CDR3 is CASSPPTGTSGRFEQFF. The CDR3 nucleotides read TGTGCCAGCTCACCACCGACCGGGACTAGCGGGAGATTTGAGCAGTTCTTC.